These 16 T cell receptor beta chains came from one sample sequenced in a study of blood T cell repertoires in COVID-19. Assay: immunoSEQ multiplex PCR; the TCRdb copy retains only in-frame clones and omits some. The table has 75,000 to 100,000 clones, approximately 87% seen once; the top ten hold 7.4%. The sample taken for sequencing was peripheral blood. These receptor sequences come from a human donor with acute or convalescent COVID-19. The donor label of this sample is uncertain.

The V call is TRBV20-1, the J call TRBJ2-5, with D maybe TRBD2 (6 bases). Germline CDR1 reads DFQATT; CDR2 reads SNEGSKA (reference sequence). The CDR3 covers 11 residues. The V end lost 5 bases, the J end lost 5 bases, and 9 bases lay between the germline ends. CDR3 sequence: CSAGLWETQYF. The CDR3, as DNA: TGCAGTGCTGGACTATGGGAGACCCAGTACTTC.

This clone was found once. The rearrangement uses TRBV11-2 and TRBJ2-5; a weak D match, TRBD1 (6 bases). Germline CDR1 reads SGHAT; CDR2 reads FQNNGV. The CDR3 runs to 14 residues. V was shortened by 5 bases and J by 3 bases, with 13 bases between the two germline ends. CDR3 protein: CASSPSGTKETQYF. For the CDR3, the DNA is TGTGCCAGCAGCCCTTCCGGGACAAAAGAGACCCAGTACTTC.

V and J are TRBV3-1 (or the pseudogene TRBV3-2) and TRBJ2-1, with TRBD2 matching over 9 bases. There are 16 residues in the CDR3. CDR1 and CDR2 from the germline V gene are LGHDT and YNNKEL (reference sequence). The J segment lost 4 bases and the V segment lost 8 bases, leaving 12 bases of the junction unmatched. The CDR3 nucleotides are TGTGCCAGCTCCCATTTTAATAGCGGGGGATACAATGAGCAGTTCTTC. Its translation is CASSHFNSGGYNEQFF.

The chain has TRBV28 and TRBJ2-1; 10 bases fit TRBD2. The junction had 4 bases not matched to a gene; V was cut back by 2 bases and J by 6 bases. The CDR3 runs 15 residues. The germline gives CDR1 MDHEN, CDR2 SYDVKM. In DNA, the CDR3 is TGTGCCAGCAGTTTAAAAGCGGGGGGGCTCAATGAGCAGTTCTTC. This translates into CASSLKAGGLNEQFF. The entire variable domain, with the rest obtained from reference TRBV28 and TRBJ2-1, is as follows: DVKVTQSSRYLVKRTGEKVFLECVQDMDHENMFWYRQDPGLGLRLIYFSYDVKMKEKGDIPEGYSVSREKKERFSLILESASTNQTSMYLCASSLKAGGLNEQFFGPGTRLTVL.

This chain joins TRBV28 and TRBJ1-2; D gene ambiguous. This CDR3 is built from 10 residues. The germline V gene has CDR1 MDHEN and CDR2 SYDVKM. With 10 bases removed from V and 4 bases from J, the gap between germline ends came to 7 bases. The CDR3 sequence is CAIGSYGYTF. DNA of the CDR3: TGTGCCATTGGCAGCTATGGCTACACCTTC.

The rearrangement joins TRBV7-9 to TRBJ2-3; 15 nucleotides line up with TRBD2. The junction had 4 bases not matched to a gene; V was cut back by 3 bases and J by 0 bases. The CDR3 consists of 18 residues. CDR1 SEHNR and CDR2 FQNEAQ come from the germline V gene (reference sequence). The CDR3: CASSFGTSGGKSTDTQYF. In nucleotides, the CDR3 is TGTGCCAGCAGCTTCGGGACTAGCGGGGGGAAGAGCACAGATACGCAGTATTTT. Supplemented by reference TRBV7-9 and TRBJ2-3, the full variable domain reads DTGVSQNPRHKITKRGQNVTFRCDPISEHNRLYWYRQTLGQGPEFLTYFQNEAQLEKSRLLSDRFSAERPKGSFSTLEIQRTEQGDSAMYLCASSFGTSGGKSTDTQYFGPGTRLTVL.

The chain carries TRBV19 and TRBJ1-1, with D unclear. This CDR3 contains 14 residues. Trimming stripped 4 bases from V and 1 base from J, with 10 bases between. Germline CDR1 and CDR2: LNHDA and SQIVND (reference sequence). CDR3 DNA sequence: TGTGCCAGTAGTAATCTAGAGGAGAACACTGAAGCTTTCTTT. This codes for CASSNLEENTEAFF.

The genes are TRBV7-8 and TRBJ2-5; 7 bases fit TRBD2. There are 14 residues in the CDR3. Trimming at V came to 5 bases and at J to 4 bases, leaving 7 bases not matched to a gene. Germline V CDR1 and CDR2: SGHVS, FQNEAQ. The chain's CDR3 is CASSPHPGGETQYF. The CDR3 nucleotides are TGTGCCAGCAGCCCACACCCGGGAGGAGAGACCCAGTACTTC.

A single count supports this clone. CDR3 nucleotide sequence: TGCGCCAGCAGCAGGATGGGTCAAGCGAAGACTGAAGCTTTCTTT. Its protein product is CASSRMGQAKTEAFF. This rearrangement joins TRBV5-1 to TRBJ1-1; D unclear. The CDR3 totals 15 residues. V gave up 4 bases and J gave up 5 bases, with 18 bases separating them. CDR1 and CDR2 (germline): SGHRS, YFSETQ.

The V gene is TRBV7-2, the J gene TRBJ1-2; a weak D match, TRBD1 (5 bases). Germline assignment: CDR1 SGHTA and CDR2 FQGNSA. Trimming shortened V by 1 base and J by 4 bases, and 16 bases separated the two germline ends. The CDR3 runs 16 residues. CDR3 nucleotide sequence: TGTGCCAGCAGCTTAGTGGGGGGAATGGGTATCTATGGCTACACCTTC. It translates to CASSLVGGMGIYGYTF.

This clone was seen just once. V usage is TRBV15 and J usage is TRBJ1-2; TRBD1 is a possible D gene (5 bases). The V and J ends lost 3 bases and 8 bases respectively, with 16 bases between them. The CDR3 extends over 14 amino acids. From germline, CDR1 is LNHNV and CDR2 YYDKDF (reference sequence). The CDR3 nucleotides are TGTGCCACCAGCAGTGGGCAGGGAACGGGCGGCTACACCTTC. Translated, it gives CATSSGQGTGGYTF.

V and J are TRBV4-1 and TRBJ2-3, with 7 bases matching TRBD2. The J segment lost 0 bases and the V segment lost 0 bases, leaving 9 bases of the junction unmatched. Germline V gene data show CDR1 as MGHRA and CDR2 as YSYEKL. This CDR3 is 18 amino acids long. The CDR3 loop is CASSQERASRGSTDTQYF. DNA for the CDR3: TGCGCCAGCAGCCAAGAAAGAGCCTCGCGGGGGAGCACAGATACGCAGTATTTT.

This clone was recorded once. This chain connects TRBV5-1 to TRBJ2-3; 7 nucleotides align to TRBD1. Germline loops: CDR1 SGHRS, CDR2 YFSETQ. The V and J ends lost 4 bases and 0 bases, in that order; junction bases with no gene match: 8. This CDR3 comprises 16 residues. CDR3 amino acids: CASSGGQSQSTDTQYF. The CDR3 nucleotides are TGCGCCAGCAGCGGGGGACAGTCTCAAAGCACAGATACGCAGTATTTT.

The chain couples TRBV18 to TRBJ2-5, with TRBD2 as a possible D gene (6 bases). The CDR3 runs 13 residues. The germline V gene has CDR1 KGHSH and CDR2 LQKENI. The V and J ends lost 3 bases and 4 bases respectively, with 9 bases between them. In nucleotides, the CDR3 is TGTGCCAGCTCACCGGGGGGAGGAGAGACCCAGTACTTC. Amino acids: CASSPGGGETQYF.

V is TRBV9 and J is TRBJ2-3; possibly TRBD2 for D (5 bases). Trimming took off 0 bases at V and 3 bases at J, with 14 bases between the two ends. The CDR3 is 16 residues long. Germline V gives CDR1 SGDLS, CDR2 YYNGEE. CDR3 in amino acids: CASSVGRRAQTDTQYF. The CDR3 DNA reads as TGTGCCAGCAGCGTAGGGAGGCGGGCCCAGACAGATACGCAGTATTTT.

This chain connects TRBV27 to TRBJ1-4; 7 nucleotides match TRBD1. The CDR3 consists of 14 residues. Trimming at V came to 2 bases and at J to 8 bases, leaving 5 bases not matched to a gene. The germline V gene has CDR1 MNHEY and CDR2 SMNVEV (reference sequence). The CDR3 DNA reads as TGTGCCAGCAGTTTAAGACAGGGAAGGGAAAAACTGTTTTTT. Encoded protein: CASSLRQGREKLFF.